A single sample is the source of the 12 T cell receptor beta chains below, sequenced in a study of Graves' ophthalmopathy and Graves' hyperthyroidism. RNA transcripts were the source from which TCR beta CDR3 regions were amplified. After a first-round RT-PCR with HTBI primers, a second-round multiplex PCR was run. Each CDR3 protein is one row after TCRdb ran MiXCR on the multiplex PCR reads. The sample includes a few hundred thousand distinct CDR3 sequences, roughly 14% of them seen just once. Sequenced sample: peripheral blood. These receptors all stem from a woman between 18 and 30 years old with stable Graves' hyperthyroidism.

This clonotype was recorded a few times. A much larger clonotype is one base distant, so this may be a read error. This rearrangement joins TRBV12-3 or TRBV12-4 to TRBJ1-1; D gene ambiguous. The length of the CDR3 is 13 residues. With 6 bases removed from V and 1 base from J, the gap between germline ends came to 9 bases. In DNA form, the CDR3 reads TGTGCCAGCAGCCCGGACTGGAACACTGAAGCTTTCTTT. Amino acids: CASSPDWNTEAFF.

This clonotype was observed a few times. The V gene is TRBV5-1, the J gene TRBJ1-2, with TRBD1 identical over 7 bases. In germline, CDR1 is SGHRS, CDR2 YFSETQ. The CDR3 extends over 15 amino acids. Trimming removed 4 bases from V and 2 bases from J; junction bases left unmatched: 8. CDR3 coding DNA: TGCGCCAGCAGCCACTCCGGACAGGCCAACTATGGCTACACCTTC. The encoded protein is CASSHSGQANYGYTF. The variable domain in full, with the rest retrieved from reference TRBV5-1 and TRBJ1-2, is KAGVTQTPRYLIKTRGQQVTLSCSPISGHRSVSWYQQTPGQGLQFLFEYFSETQRNKGNFPGRFSGRQFSNSRSEMNVSTLELGDSALYLCASSHSGQANYGYTFGSGTRLTVV.

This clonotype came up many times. DNA for the CDR3: TGTGCCAGCAGCTCTGGACAGGGTCCGGACGAGCAGTACTTC. Translating it yields CASSSGQGPDEQYF. V and J are TRBV2 and TRBJ2-7; 8 nucleotides match TRBD1. The CDR3 runs 14 residues. V shed 6 bases, J shed 5 bases, and the junction held 9 bases outside the gene matches. The germline V gene encodes CDR1 SNHLY and CDR2 FYNNEI. Drawing the rest from reference TRBV2 and TRBJ2-7, the complete variable domain is EPEVTQTPSHQVTQMGQEVILRCVPISNHLYFYWYRQILGQKVEFLVSFYNNEISEKSEIFDDQFSVERPDGSNFTLKIRSTKLEDSAMYFCASSSGQGPDEQYFGPGTRLTVT.

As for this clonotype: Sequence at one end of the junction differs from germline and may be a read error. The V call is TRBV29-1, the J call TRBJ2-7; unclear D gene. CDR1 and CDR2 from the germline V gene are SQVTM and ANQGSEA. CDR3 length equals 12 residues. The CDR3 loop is CSVWIGPYDQYF. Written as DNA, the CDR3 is TGCAGCGTATGGATCGGGCCCTACGATCAGTACTTC.

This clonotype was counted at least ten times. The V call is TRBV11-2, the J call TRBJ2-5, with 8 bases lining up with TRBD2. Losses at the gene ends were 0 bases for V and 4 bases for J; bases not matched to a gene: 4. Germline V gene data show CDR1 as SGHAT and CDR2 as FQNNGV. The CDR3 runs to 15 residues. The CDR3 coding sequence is TGTGCCAGCAGCTTAGAAGCGGGGGTTGGAGAGACCCAGTACTTC. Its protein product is CASSLEAGVGETQYF.

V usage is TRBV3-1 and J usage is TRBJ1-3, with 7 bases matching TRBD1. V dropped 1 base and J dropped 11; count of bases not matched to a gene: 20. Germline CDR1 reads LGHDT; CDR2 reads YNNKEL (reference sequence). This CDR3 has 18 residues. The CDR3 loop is CASSQVGGNVGGGSSIYF. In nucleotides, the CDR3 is TGTGCCAGCAGCCAAGTGGGGGGCAACGTAGGGGGCGGAAGCTCCATATATTTT.

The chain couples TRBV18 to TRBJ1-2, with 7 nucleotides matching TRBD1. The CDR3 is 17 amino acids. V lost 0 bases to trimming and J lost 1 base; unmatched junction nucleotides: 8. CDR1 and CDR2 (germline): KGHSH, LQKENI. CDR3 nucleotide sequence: TGTGCCAGCTCACCACCAAGAAGCGGGACAGTTAACTATGGCTACACCTTC. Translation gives CASSPPRSGTVNYGYTF.

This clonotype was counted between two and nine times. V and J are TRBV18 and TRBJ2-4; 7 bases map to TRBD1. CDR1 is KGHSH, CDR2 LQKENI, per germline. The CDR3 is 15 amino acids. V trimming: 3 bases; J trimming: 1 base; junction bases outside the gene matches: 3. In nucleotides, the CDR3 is TGTGCCAGCTCACCCCCGGACAGGGCCAAAAACATTCAGTACTTC. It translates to CASSPPDRAKNIQYF.

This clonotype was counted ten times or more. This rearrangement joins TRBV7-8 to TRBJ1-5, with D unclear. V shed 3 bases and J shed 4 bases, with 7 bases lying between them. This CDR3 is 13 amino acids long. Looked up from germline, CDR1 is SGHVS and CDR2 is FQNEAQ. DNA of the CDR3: TGTGCCAGCAGCTTTACAGCGAATCAGCCCCAGCATTTT. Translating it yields CASSFTANQPQHF.

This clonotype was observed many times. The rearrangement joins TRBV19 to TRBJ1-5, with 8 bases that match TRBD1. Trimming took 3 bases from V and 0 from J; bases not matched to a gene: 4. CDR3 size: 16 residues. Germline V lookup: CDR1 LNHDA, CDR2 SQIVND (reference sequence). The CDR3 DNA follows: TGTGCCAGTAGTATGACAGGGGTTGGTAGCAATCAGCCCCAGCATTTT. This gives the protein CASSMTGVGSNQPQHF.

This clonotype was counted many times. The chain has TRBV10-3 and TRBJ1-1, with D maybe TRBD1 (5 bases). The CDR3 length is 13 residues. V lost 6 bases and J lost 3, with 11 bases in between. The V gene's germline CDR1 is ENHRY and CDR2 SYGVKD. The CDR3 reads CAIRLDRDTEAFF. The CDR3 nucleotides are TGTGCCATCAGATTAGACAGAGACACTGAAGCTTTCTTT.

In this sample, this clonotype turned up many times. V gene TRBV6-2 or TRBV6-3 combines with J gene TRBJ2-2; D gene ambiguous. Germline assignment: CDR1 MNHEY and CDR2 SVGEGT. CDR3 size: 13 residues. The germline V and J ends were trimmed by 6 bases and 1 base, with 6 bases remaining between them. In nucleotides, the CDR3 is TGTGCCAGCAGCACCATGAACACCGGGGAGCTGTTTTTT. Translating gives CASSTMNTGELFF.